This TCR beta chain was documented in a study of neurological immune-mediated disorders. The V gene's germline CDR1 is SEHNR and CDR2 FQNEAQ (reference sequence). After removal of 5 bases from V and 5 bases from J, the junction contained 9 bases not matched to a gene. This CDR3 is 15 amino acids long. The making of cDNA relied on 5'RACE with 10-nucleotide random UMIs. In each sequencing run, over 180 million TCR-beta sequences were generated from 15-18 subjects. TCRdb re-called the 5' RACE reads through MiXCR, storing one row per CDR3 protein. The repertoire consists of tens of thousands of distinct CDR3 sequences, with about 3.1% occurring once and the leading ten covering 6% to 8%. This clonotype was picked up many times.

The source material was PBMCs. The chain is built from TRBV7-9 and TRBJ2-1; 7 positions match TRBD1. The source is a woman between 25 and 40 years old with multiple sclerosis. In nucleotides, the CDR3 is TGTGCCAGCAGCCCCAGGGGGATAGTTAACAATGAGCAGTTCTTC. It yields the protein CASSPRGIVNNEQFF.